Following are 17 T cell receptor beta chains from one sample sequenced in a study of CXCR3-negative and CXCR3-positive naive CD8 T cells. 5' RACE with UMI labels generated the TRB cDNA libraries. TCRdb re-called the 5' RACE reads and shows each CDR3 protein once, DNA omitted. The sample has over 100,000 distinct CDR3 sequences. The sample comprised naive CXCR3- CD8+ T cells from blood. Documented subset: CD45RO-CCR7+CD27+CD95- naive CD8+ T cells lacking CXCR3 (TNR3-). Every receptor here comes from a human donor in good health. Some clones in this sample may be carry-over from other donors' samples.

The chain has TRBV7-9 and TRBJ2-5; TCRdb's D gene call, TRBD2, goes unchecked for lack of DNA. CDR1 and CDR2 from the germline V gene are SEHNR and FQNEAQ (reference sequence). The CDR3 is made up of 13 amino acids. CDR3 amino acids: CASSSTSEETQYF.

The gene calls are TRBV29-1 and TRBJ1-2; the TCRdb call, TRBD1, lacks DNA for checking. The CDR3 length is 14 residues. Germline V gene lookup returns CDR1 SQVTM and CDR2 ANQGSEA. The CDR3 reads CSVGGGQENYGYTF.

CDR3 sequence reads: CASSHPSRDTHRDYGYTF. This sequence joins TRBV4-2 and TRBJ1-2; the TRBD1 assignment by TCRdb is unverifiable without DNA. Germline V lookup: CDR1 LGHNA, CDR2 YNFKEQ. There are 18 residues in the CDR3.

The V and J genes are TRBV6-4 and TRBJ2-3; TCRdb's D call of TRBD2 is untestable without DNA. Germline lookup yields CDR1 MRHNA and CDR2 SNTAGT. The CDR3 totals 14 residues. The CDR3 reads CAPASPGRTDTQYF.

J is TRBJ2-1 and V is TRBV7-8; TCRdb outputs TRBD2, but without DNA this stays unchecked. The germline V gene encodes CDR1 SGHVS and CDR2 FQNEAQ. This CDR3 contains 18 residues. This CDR3 is CASSLTTSGRFPYNEQFF.

The chain has TRBV12-3 or TRBV12-4 and TRBJ2-7; TCRdb reports TRBD1, a call that lacks DNA to check it against. The CDR3 has 14 amino acids. CDR3 loop: CASSLNPQGYEQYF.

V and J are TRBV29-1 and TRBJ2-7; TCRdb's assignment of TRBD2 cannot be checked, as there is no DNA. The CDR3 is 14 residues long. Germline CDR1 reads SQVTM; CDR2 reads ANQGSEA. The CDR3 sequence: CSVLLAEREYEQYF.

This chain links TRBV5-1 with TRBJ2-7. This CDR3 contains 13 residues. CDR1 SGHRS and CDR2 YFSETQ come from the germline V gene. The CDR3 loop reads CASSLEGFYEQYF.

The chain uses TRBV29-1 and TRBJ2-5; the TCRdb D gene call, TRBD1, has no DNA to confirm it. Germline lookup yields CDR1 SQVTM and CDR2 ANQGSEA. The CDR3 covers 14 residues. CDR3 loop: CSVVGRVEWETQYF.

This chain joins TRBV7-9 and TRBJ1-1. Per germline, CDR1 SEHNR and CDR2 FQNEAQ (reference sequence). This CDR3 spans 14 amino acids. CDR3 sequence: CASSLVGLGSEAFF.

The chain carries TRBV27 and TRBJ1-5. CDR3 length: 14 amino acids. The V gene's germline CDR1 is MNHEY and CDR2 SMNVEV (reference sequence). The CDR3 spells CASSLSGGNQPQHF.

The CDR3: CASSYSGTGMYDEQYF. The chain is built from TRBV6-5 and TRBJ2-7; absent DNA, TCRdb's TRBD1 call cannot be checked. This CDR3 is built from 16 residues. Germline V gene data show CDR1 as MNHEY and CDR2 as SVGAGI.

The chain is built from TRBV5-5 and TRBJ2-1; as DNA is missing, the TRBD2 call by TCRdb cannot be tested. This CDR3 is built from 16 residues. Germline-derived CDR1 and CDR2 are SGHKS and YYEKEE (reference sequence). The CDR3 here is CASSLSLAEIYNEQFF. The full variable domain, in which reference TRBV5-5 and TRBJ2-1 provide the parts outside the CDR3, is DAGVTQSPTHLIKTRGQQVTLRCSPISGHKSVSWYQQVLGQGPQFIFQYYEKEERGRGNFPDRFSARQFPNYSSELNVNALLLGDSALYLCASSLSLAEIYNEQFFGPGTRLTVL.

The chain carries TRBV5-1 and TRBJ2-7; the D gene TCRdb calls, TRBD1, cannot be checked with no DNA. CDR1 and CDR2 from the germline V gene are SGHRS and YFSETQ. The CDR3 spans 15 residues. The CDR3 sequence is CASSPLRQGVYEQYF.

The chain employs TRBV5-1 and TRBJ2-7; the D call from TCRdb, TRBD1, cannot be confirmed without DNA. The CDR3 contains 15 residues. Germline CDR1 is SGHRS and CDR2 is YFSETQ. CDR3 region: CASSLDPGANYEQYF.

The chain is built from TRBV24-1 and TRBJ2-1; TCRdb outputs TRBD1, but without DNA this stays unchecked. The CDR3 totals 16 residues. The germline V gene encodes CDR1 KGHDR and CDR2 SFDVKD. The CDR3 sequence: CATSGPPSGIYNEQFF.

This chain links TRBV6-5 with TRBJ1-5; TCRdb selects TRBD1, and the lack of DNA leaves this call unchecked. CDR1 and CDR2 from the germline V gene are MNHEY and SVGAGI. The CDR3 consists of 14 residues. The CDR3: CASSPGGAHQPQHF.